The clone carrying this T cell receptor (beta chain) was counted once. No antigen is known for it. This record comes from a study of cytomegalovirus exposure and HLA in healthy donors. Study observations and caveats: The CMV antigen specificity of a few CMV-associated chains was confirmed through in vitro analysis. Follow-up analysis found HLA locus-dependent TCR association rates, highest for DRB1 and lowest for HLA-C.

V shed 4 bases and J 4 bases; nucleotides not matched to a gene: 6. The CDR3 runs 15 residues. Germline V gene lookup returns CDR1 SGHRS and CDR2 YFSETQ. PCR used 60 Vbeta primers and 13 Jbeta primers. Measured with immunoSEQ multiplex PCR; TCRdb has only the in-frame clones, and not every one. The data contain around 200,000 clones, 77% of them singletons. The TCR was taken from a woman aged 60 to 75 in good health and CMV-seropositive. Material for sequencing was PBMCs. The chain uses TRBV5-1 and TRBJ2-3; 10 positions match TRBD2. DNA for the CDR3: TGCGCCAGCAGCCCCTCCAGCGGGAGGGCAGATACGCAGTATTTT. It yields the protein CASSPSSGRADTQYF. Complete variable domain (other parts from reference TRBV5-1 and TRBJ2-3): KAGVTQTPRYLIKTRGQQVTLSCSPISGHRSVSWYQQTPGQGLQFLFEYFSETQRNKGNFPGRFSGRQFSNSRSEMNVSTLELGDSALYLCASSPSSGRADTQYFGPGTRLTVL.